This T cell receptor (beta chain) was captured in a study of cytomegalovirus exposure and HLA in healthy donors. Background on the study: The study's early data release held about 85 million unique TCRs from HLA-typed donors. Findings of the study overall: Relative to the approximately 700-donor mean, N-insertions were reportedly fewer in an Asian-associated ancestry cluster in a later analysis. The majority of TCR sequences were rare, yet some public TCRs appeared in many donors.

PCR amplification relied on 60 Vbeta primers (plus 13 Jbeta primers). Assay used: immunoSEQ multiplex PCR; TCRdb lists only in-frame clones, some missing. In total, the table holds more than 50,000 clones. To note about this clone: Its antigen is not identified.

The receptor's source is a woman between 40 and 50 years old in good health and CMV-seronegative. The sequencing sample was made of PBMCs.

The CDR3 loop reads CASSAGLAGPPYNEQFF. The DNA for the CDR3 is TGTGCCAGCAGCGCCGGACTAGCGGGACCTCCCTACAATGAGCAGTTCTTC. The chain employs TRBV9 and TRBJ2-1, with TRBD2 matching over 12 bases. V dropped 3 bases and J dropped 2; count of bases not matched to a gene: 6. The V gene's germline CDR1 is SGDLS and CDR2 YYNGEE. The CDR3 has 17 amino acids.